This record looks at one T cell receptor beta chain sequence and its context. The data are from a study of control samples from healthy donors and cancer patients. Here immunoSEQ multiplex PCR was the method, and the copy in TCRdb shows in-frame clones only, minus some. The sample carries roughly 450,000 clones, approximately 90% recorded once. CDR1 and CDR2 (germline): SGHKS, YYEKEE (reference sequence). CDR3 length: 14 residues. J lost 4 bases, V lost 4 bases, and 6 bases had no gene match. Sequencing was done on a sample of PBMCs. V usage is TRBV5-5 and J usage is TRBJ1-2, with 8 bases that match TRBD1. The TCR comes from a man in his forties with head and neck cancer. The CDR3 sequence is CASSDGQGPYGYTF. Written as DNA, the CDR3 is TGTGCCAGCAGCGACGGACAGGGACCCTATGGCTACACCTTC.